This is a list of T cell receptor beta chains from one sample in a study of shared clonotypes between healthy human individuals. Libraries were prepared by immunoSEQ multiplex PCR; TCRdb keeps only in-frame clonotypes and omits some of them. This table holds about 2 million clones, approximately 94% found once. Sequenced material: naive CD8+ T cells sorted from blood. These receptors were collected from a man in his late teens or twenties in good health. Each CDR3 is given with its conserved first and last residue. Each record gives: CDR3 DNA, CDR3 protein, CDR3 length, V gene, D gene, J gene, clone size. D genes are given only for firm matches. Rows give clone size only sometimes, using once, few, many, or a class for an expanded clone.

cdr3_nt: TGTGCCAGCTCCATAGGTCCACCCTACGAGCAGTACTTC
cdr3_aa: CASSIGPPYEQYF
cdr3_length: 13
v_call: TRBV9
d_call: .
j_call: TRBJ2-7
clone_size: .

cdr3_nt: TGCAGCGTTGAAGAAATGCCTGACAGGCAGCTCTACAATGAGCAGTTCTTC
cdr3_aa: CSVEEMPDRQLYNEQFF
cdr3_length: 17
v_call: TRBV29-1
d_call: .
j_call: TRBJ2-1
clone_size: .

cdr3_nt: TGTGCCAGCAGCTTGGGGGCGGGAGGGGCCGACGAGCAGTACTTC
cdr3_aa: CASSLGAGGADEQYF
cdr3_length: 15
v_call: TRBV5-4
d_call: TRBD2
j_call: TRBJ2-7
clone_size: .

cdr3_nt: TGCGCCAGCAGCCAAGATCCAAAACTAACTAATGAAAAACTGTTTTTT
cdr3_aa: CASSQDPKLTNEKLFF
cdr3_length: 16
v_call: TRBV4-3
d_call: .
j_call: TRBJ1-4
clone_size: .

cdr3_nt: TGTGCCAGCAGCTTGGACAGGGACTTTGGCTACACCTTC
cdr3_aa: CASSLDRDFGYTF
cdr3_length: 13
v_call: TRBV5-6
d_call: .
j_call: TRBJ1-2
clone_size: .

cdr3_nt: TGTGCCAGCAGTGAGCTTACGAGGGGGCTCGATGAGCAGTTCTTC
cdr3_aa: CASSELTRGLDEQFF
cdr3_length: 15
v_call: TRBV6-1
d_call: TRBD1
j_call: TRBJ2-1
clone_size: .

cdr3_nt: TGTGCCAGTAGTCCTGTTTCAACAGTCGGACTAGCCTCGGGAGATGAGCAGTTCTTC
cdr3_aa: CASSPVSTVGLASGDEQFF
cdr3_length: 19
v_call: TRBV19
d_call: TRBD2
j_call: TRBJ2-1
clone_size: .

cdr3_nt: TGTGCCAGTAGTATTTCCGCGGGACGGTTCTCTGGGGCCAACGTCCTGACTTTC
cdr3_aa: CASSISAGRFSGANVLTF
cdr3_length: 18
v_call: TRBV19
d_call: .
j_call: TRBJ2-6
clone_size: .

cdr3_nt: TGCGCCAGCAGCTTGGCCATGGTGGGGAGGAACACTGAAGCTTTCTTT
cdr3_aa: CASSLAMVGRNTEAFF
cdr3_length: 16
v_call: TRBV5-1
d_call: .
j_call: TRBJ1-1
clone_size: .

cdr3_nt: TGCGCCAGCAGTGAGTCCGGGACAGCCTACGAGCAGTACTTC
cdr3_aa: CASSESGTAYEQYF
cdr3_length: 14
v_call: TRBV10-1
d_call: TRBD1
j_call: TRBJ2-7
clone_size: .

cdr3_nt: TGTGCCAGCAGTTACGGCCAGGGCGCCGGGGAGCTGTTTTTT
cdr3_aa: CASSYGQGAGELFF
cdr3_length: 14
v_call: TRBV6-5
d_call: .
j_call: TRBJ2-2
clone_size: .

cdr3_nt: TGTGCCAGCAGTTTAGATCCGGCGGGGGCACGGTGGCCCCAGCATTTT
cdr3_aa: CASSLDPAGARWPQHF
cdr3_length: 16
v_call: TRBV27
d_call: .
j_call: TRBJ1-5
clone_size: .

cdr3_nt: TGTGCCAGCAGCTTAATATTTGCAGGGGGCTCTGGGGCCAACGTCCTGACTTTC
cdr3_aa: CASSLIFAGGSGANVLTF
cdr3_length: 18
v_call: TRBV7-8
d_call: TRBD1
j_call: TRBJ2-6
clone_size: .

cdr3_nt: TGTGCCAGCAGCCTACCAGGGGAATCCGGGGAGCTGTTTTTT
cdr3_aa: CASSLPGESGELFF
cdr3_length: 14
v_call: TRBV7-9
d_call: .
j_call: TRBJ2-2
clone_size: once

cdr3_nt: TGTGCCAGCAGTGAAGGCCTAGCGGGATTATACGAGCAGTACTTC
cdr3_aa: CASSEGLAGLYEQYF
cdr3_length: 15
v_call: TRBV2
d_call: TRBD2
j_call: TRBJ2-7
clone_size: .

cdr3_nt: TGTGCCTGGAGTGTACTCGGCAACACTGAAGCTTTCTTT
cdr3_aa: CAWSVLGNTEAFF
cdr3_length: 13
v_call: TRBV30
d_call: .
j_call: TRBJ1-1
clone_size: .

cdr3_nt: TGTGCCAGCAGCCCGGGACAGGGGCCCGAAGCTTTCTTT
cdr3_aa: CASSPGQGPEAFF
cdr3_length: 13
v_call: TRBV13
d_call: TRBD1
j_call: TRBJ1-1
clone_size: .

cdr3_nt: TGTGCCAGCAGCCCCGCGGGAGGAACAATGAACACTGAAGCTTTCTTT
cdr3_aa: CASSPAGGTMNTEAFF
cdr3_length: 16
v_call: TRBV7-8
d_call: .
j_call: TRBJ1-1
clone_size: .

cdr3_nt: TGTGCCAGTAGCCGGGACGGTGAAGATGAAAAACTGTTTTTT
cdr3_aa: CASSRDGEDEKLFF
cdr3_length: 14
v_call: TRBV19
d_call: .
j_call: TRBJ1-4
clone_size: once

cdr3_nt: TGCGCCAGCAGCTTGGCCCGTGCGGGAGGAGGAGATACGCAGTATTTT
cdr3_aa: CASSLARAGGGDTQYF
cdr3_length: 16
v_call: TRBV5-1
d_call: TRBD2
j_call: TRBJ2-3
clone_size: .

cdr3_nt: TGTGCCAGCAGTTTAGGTACAGGCTGGACGACTAATGAAAAACTGTTTTTT
cdr3_aa: CASSLGTGWTTNEKLFF
cdr3_length: 17
v_call: TRBV28
d_call: .
j_call: TRBJ1-4
clone_size: .

cdr3_nt: TGTGCCAGCAGTTTATCTGGTAAATACGAGCAGTACTTC
cdr3_aa: CASSLSGKYEQYF
cdr3_length: 13
v_call: TRBV27
d_call: .
j_call: TRBJ2-7
clone_size: once

cdr3_nt: TGTGCCAGCAGTCTCGGGGGGGAGCAGTTCTTC
cdr3_aa: CASSLGGEQFF
cdr3_length: 11
v_call: TRBV7-9
d_call: TRBD2
j_call: TRBJ2-1
clone_size: .

cdr3_nt: TGTGCCAGCAGGGGGACGGGGCAGTTCTTC
cdr3_aa: CASRGTGQFF
cdr3_length: 10
v_call: TRBV6-1
d_call: .
j_call: TRBJ2-1
clone_size: .

cdr3_nt: TGTGCCAGCAGTTTGGTAGGAGGGGGGGCCTACGAGCAGTACTTC
cdr3_aa: CASSLVGGGAYEQYF
cdr3_length: 15
v_call: TRBV27
d_call: .
j_call: TRBJ2-7
clone_size: .

cdr3_nt: TGTGCCAGCAGCTTAGCAGGGAACACCGGGGAGCTGTTTTTT
cdr3_aa: CASSLAGNTGELFF
cdr3_length: 14
v_call: TRBV7-6
d_call: .
j_call: TRBJ2-2
clone_size: .

cdr3_nt: TGTGCCAGCAGCTCGGACATGAGCTCCTACAATGAGCAGTTCTTC
cdr3_aa: CASSSDMSSYNEQFF
cdr3_length: 15
v_call: TRBV7-9
d_call: .
j_call: TRBJ2-1
clone_size: .

cdr3_nt: TGTGCCACCGCCGACGTCGGGACGGGCAATGAAAAACTGTTTTTT
cdr3_aa: CATADVGTGNEKLFF
cdr3_length: 15
v_call: TRBV6-1
d_call: .
j_call: TRBJ1-4
clone_size: .